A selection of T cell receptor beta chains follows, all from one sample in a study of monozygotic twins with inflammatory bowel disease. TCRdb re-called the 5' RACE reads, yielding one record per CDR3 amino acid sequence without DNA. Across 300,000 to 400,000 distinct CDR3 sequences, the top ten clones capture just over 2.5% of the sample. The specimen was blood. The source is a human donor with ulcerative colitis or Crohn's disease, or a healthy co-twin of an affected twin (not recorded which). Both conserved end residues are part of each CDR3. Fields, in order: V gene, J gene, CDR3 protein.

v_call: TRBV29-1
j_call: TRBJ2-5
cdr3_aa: CSVDPGTGGAETQYF

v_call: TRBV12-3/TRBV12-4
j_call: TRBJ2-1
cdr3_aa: CASSPGTGFSDEQFF

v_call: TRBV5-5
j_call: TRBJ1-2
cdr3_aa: CASSRQGPANYGYTF

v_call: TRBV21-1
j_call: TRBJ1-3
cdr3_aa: CASSKTASGNTIYF

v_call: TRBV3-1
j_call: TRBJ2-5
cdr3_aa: CASSQGAGGPQETQYF

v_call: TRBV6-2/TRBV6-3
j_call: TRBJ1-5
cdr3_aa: CASSNGQGRQPQHF

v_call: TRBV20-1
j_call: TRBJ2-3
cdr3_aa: CSACLAGSSDTQYF

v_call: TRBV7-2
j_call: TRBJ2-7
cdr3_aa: CASSHDPPYEQYF

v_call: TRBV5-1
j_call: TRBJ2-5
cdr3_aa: CASSLARDSYSQETQYF

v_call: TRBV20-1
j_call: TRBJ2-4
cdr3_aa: CSAWTGGDKNIQYF

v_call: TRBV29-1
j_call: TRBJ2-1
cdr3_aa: CSALYSAEQFF

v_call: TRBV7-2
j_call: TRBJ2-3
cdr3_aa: CASSGFRGGAPTDTQYF

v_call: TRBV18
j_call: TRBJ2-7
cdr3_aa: CASSQDREQYF

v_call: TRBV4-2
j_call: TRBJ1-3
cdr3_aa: CASSPRQGGTGNTIYF

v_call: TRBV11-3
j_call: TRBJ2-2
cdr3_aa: CASSPTPSLNTGELFF

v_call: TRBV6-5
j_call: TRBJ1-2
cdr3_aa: CASSSGLIGIYGYTF

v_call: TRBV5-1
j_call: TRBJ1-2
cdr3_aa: CASSSGQGNYGYTF

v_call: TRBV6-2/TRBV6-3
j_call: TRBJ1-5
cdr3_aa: CASTWDRAVHSNQPQHF

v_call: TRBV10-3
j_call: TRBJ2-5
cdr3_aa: CAISEYYQETQYF

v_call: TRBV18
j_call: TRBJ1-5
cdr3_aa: CASSPDKNQPQHF

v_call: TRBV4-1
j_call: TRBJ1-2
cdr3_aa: CASSQTGGGGYTF

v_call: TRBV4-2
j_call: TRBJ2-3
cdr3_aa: CASSQPLAGASAAQYF

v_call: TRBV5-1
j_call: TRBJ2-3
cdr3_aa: CASNTQGGNTDTQYF

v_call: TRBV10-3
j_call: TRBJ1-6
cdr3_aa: CAISGANSPLHF

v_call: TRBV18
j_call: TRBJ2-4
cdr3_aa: CASSPLGGAGKNIQYF